The rows below give T cell receptor beta chains drawn from one sample of a study of OX40 agonist ivuxolimab in advanced cancers. Method: immunoSEQ multiplex PCR; TCRdb's copy keeps in-frame clones and lacks some. The sample carries about 20,000 clones, around 72% recorded once. Specimen: CD4+ or CD8+ T cells sorted from blood, collected in a trial of the OX40 agonist ivuxolimab. The receptors were sampled from an adult with an advanced solid tumor such as melanoma, head and neck, liver or kidney cancer. Each CDR3 is given with its conserved first and last residue. The D gene is left open where the match is weak. For some rows the clone size is stated as once, few or many, or as a class when expanded; others skip it.

D	V	size	J	CDR3	DNA
NA	TRBV9	NA	TRBJ2-5	CASSPSVGGGTQYF	TGTGCCAGCAGCCCTTCGGTGGGAGGAGGAACCCAGTACTTC
NA	TRBV5-8	NA	TRBJ1-2	CASSLGSRASQRHGYTF	TGTGCCAGCAGCTTGGGATCTCGGGCCAGTCAGCGGCATGGCTACACCTTC
TRBD1	TRBV5-1	NA	TRBJ2-2	CASSPDRAGELFF	TGCGCCAGCAGCCCCGACAGGGCCGGGGAGCTGTTTTTT
NA	TRBV14	few	TRBJ1-4	CASSQGGLGKTNEKLFF	TGTGCCAGCAGCCAAGGTGGATTGGGAAAGACTAATGAAAAACTGTTTTTT
NA	TRBV25-1	once	TRBJ1-1	CASSESLAGNTEAFF	TGTGCCAGCAGTGAATCCTTGGCGGGGAACACTGAAGCTTTCTTT
NA	TRBV5-1	few	TRBJ2-7	CASSLGYEQYF	TGCGCCAGCAGCTTGGGCTACGAGCAGTACTTC
NA	TRBV28	NA	TRBJ2-2	CASRGNAGELFF	TGTGCCAGCAGAGGGAACGCCGGGGAGCTGTTTTTT
NA	TRBV7-3	few	TRBJ2-1	CASSRGNEQFF	TGTGCCAGCAGTAGGGGGAATGAGCAGTTCTTC
NA	TRBV9	NA	TRBJ2-6	CASRPGSSPLSGANVLTF	TGTGCCAGCAGACCAGGGTCATCACCTCTATCTGGGGCCAACGTCCTGACTTTC
NA	TRBV11-2	NA	TRBJ2-1	CASSTTSGIFYEQFF	TGTGCCAGCAGCACGACTAGTGGAATCTTCTATGAGCAGTTCTTC
NA	TRBV15	NA	TRBJ2-7	CATSSRTAGEQYF	TGTGCCACCAGCAGCAGGACGGCGGGAGAGCAGTACTTC
NA	TRBV29-1	NA	TRBJ2-7	CSVGGGNEQYF	TGCAGCGTTGGAGGAGGGAACGAGCAGTACTTC
TRBD1	TRBV5-5	NA	TRBJ2-1	CASSLREWDRNNEQFF	TGTGCCAGCAGCTTAAGAGAATGGGACAGAAACAATGAGCAGTTCTTC
TRBD1	TRBV7-6	NA	TRBJ2-3	CASSPGQGAQYF	TGTGCCAGCAGCCCGGGACAGGGAGCGCAGTATTTT
NA	TRBV29-1	NA	TRBJ2-7	CSVIKESSYEQYF	TGCAGCGTGATCAAGGAGAGCTCCTACGAGCAGTACTTC
NA	TRBV19	NA	TRBJ2-2	CASNDPPGGELFF	TGTGCCAGTAATGACCCCCCAGGAGGGGAGCTGTTTTTT
NA	TRBV30	NA	TRBJ1-2	CAWRGGDGYTF	TGTGCCTGGAGAGGAGGGGATGGCTACACCTTC
NA	TRBV21-1	NA	TRBJ1-5	CASSPDRESQPQHF	TGTGCCAGCAGCCCCGACAGGGAAAGTCAGCCCCAGCATTTT
NA	TRBV11-3	NA	TRBJ2-7	CASSLTTYEQYF	TGTGCCAGCAGCTTAACGACATACGAGCAGTACTTC
NA	TRBV11-3	NA	TRBJ2-1	CASSFPRGSSYNEQFF	TGTGCCAGCAGCTTCCCGAGGGGGAGCTCCTACAATGAGCAGTTCTTC
NA	TRBV23-1	NA	TRBJ2-3	CASTHLLTLTTDTQYF	TGCGCCAGCACCCATCTTCTTACTCTCACCACAGATACGCAGTATTTT
NA	TRBV5-4	NA	TRBJ2-5	CASSLTLAYQETQYF	TGTGCCAGCAGCTTGACGCTAGCGTATCAAGAGACCCAGTACTTC
NA	TRBV5-1	NA	TRBJ1-4	CASSLWLAGGDEKLFF	TGCGCCAGCAGCTTATGGTTGGCGGGGGGCGATGAAAAACTGTTTTTT
NA	TRBV11-3	NA	TRBJ1-2	CASSAERGSGGYTF	TGTGCCAGCAGCGCCGAAAGGGGATCTGGGGGCTACACCTTC
TRBD2	TRBV5-1	NA	TRBJ2-1	CASSFTSGGDSEQFF	TGCGCCAGCAGCTTCACTAGCGGGGGGGATTCTGAGCAGTTCTTC
NA	TRBV2	NA	TRBJ1-4	CASLEIPIRTEKLFF	TGTGCCAGCCTTGAAATCCCGATCCGAACTGAAAAACTGTTTTTT
NA	TRBV6-5	few	TRBJ2-7	CASSMGSRLYEQYF	TGTGCCAGCTCTATGGGGTCCAGACTTTACGAGCAGTACTTC
NA	TRBV12-5	few	TRBJ1-3	CASGLELPGQSSGNTIYF	TGTGCTAGTGGTTTGGAACTCCCTGGGCAGTCCTCTGGAAACACCATATATTTT
TRBD2	TRBV19	NA	TRBJ2-7	CASSVTSGSYEQYF	TGTGCCAGTAGTGTTACTAGCGGTTCCTACGAGCAGTACTTC
NA	TRBV29-1	NA	TRBJ1-2	CSVEDSPVASYGYTF	TGCAGCGTTGAAGACTCACCGGTTGCCAGCTATGGCTACACCTTC
NA	TRBV5-1	once	TRBJ1-4	CASSLKGLGANEKLFF	TGCGCCAGCAGCTTAAAGGGATTGGGAGCCAATGAAAAACTGTTTTTT
NA	TRBV9	NA	TRBJ2-1	CASSSRGRNNEQFF	TGTGCCAGCAGCTCCCGAGGCAGGAACAATGAGCAGTTCTTC
TRBD2	TRBV4-1	once	TRBJ2-7	CASSQEGTSGGIYEQYF	TGCGCCAGCAGCCAAGAGGGCACTAGCGGGGGAATATACGAGCAGTACTTC
TRBD2	TRBV5-4	NA	TRBJ2-3	CASSLQAGGHTQYF	TGTGCCAGCAGCTTGCAAGCGGGGGGACATACGCAGTATTTT
NA	TRBV10-1	once	TRBJ2-6	CASQSRANVLTF	TGCGCCAGCCAAAGTCGGGCCAACGTCCTGACTTTC
NA	TRBV7-8	NA	TRBJ2-3	CASSYVGGGPDTQYF	TGTGCCAGCAGCTACGTAGGGGGGGGGCCAGATACGCAGTATTTT
NA	TRBV7-8	NA	TRBJ1-4	CASSAYRVSNEKLFF	TGTGCCAGCAGCGCCTACAGGGTGTCTAATGAAAAACTGTTTTTT
NA	TRBV28	NA	TRBJ2-3	CAATAGRRTDTQYF	TGTGCCGCCACAGCAGGGCGAAGGACAGATACGCAGTATTTT
NA	TRBV4-1	NA	TRBJ2-2	CASSRTTNTGELFF	TGCGCCAGCAGCCGCACTACGAACACCGGGGAGCTGTTTTTT
NA	TRBV6-5	NA	TRBJ1-2	CASSYSAGGGYGYTF	TGTGCCAGCAGTTACTCTGCGGGGGGCGGCTATGGCTACACCTTC
NA	TRBV27	once	TRBJ2-5	CASSLSGLETQYF	TGTGCCAGCAGTTTATCCGGACTCGAGACCCAGTACTTC
NA	TRBV7-3	NA	TRBJ2-7	CASSGDGYEQYF	TGTGCCAGCAGTGGAGACGGCTACGAGCAGTACTTC
TRBD2	TRBV30	NA	TRBJ2-3	CAWSGAGGTDTQYF	TGTGCCTGGAGTGGAGCGGGGGGGACAGATACGCAGTATTTT
NA	TRBV10-3	NA	TRBJ1-5	CAISGGGSSNQPQHF	TGTGCCATCAGTGGGGGGGGATCGAGCAATCAGCCCCAGCATTTT